This T cell receptor (beta chain) comes out of a study of T cell responses to AZD1222 COVID-19 vaccine. Assay used: immunoSEQ multiplex PCR; TCRdb lists only in-frame clones, some missing. The sample carries some 99,000 clones, more than 70% recorded once. The sample was peripheral blood, taken on day 0 of AZD1222 vaccination. The sequence was obtained from an adult in good health.

Written as DNA, the CDR3 is TGTGCCAGCAGCAAAGACTATTGGGCTAGCGGTCCGTCCTACGAGCAGTACGTC. Amino acid sequence: CASSKDYWASGPSYEQYV. The chain has TRBV21-1 and TRBJ2-7; TRBD2 was called by the table and not checked on the DNA. TRBV21-1 is termed a pseudogene. The CDR3 consists of 18 residues.